The 28 T cell receptor beta chains reported below all come from one sample, sequenced in a study of persistence of HIV-infected CD4 T cells. This was the immunoSEQ version 4 assay in survey mode. Only in-frame clones appear in the TCRdb table, and some are missing; sequencing was by immunoSEQ multiplex PCR. Of around 47,000 clones listed, approximately 89% were seen once; the top ten hold about 1.7%. Anti-CD3/anti-CD28 beads served as a nonspecific positive control stimulus. CD4+ T cells upregulating both CD40 ligand and CD69 were sorted as responding cells. These receptors lack a known antigen. Specimen: CD4+ T cells sorted from PBMCs after approximately 19-hour stimulation, collected from a patient who received antiretroviral therapy. Receptors originate from an adult man with HIV who was CMV-seropositive.

CDR3 bases: TGCGCCAGCAGCTTGGGTACACAGGGGGCGACAGATACGCAGTATTTT. It is translated as CASSLGTQGATDTQYF. The V call is TRBV5-1, the J call TRBJ2-3; 9 nucleotides line up with TRBD1. Germline trimming cut 0 bases from V and 3 bases from J; bases unmatched to any gene: 5. The length of the CDR3 is 16 residues. Germline CDR1 and CDR2: SGHRS and YFSETQ.

The V gene is TRBV2, the J gene TRBJ2-3; TRBD2 agrees at 8 bases. Germline CDR1 SNHLY, CDR2 FYNNEI. V trimming: 2 bases; J trimming: 4 bases; junction bases outside the gene matches: 5. The CDR3 loop spans 15 amino acids. CDR3 nucleotides: TGTGCCAGCAGTGAAAGGCGGGGGGCTGCAGATACGCAGTATTTT. Protein: CASSERRGAADTQYF. Full variable domain (outside the CDR3, taken from reference TRBV2 and TRBJ2-3): EPEVTQTPSHQVTQMGQEVILRCVPISNHLYFYWYRQILGQKVEFLVSFYNNEISEKSEIFDDQFSVERPDGSNFTLKIRSTKLEDSAMYFCASSERRGAADTQYFGPGTRLTVL.

The chain recombines TRBV5-1 with TRBJ2-1; D is ambiguous. This CDR3 contains 12 residues. The germline gives CDR1 SGHRS, CDR2 YFSETQ. Between the trimmed V and J ends, which lost 2 bases and 2 bases, there was a span of 2 bases. The CDR3 reads CASSFTYNEQFF. The CDR3, as DNA: TGCGCCAGCAGCTTTACCTACAATGAGCAGTTCTTC.

This clone was seen once. This rearrangement joins TRBV7-2 to TRBJ2-3; D tentatively fits TRBD1 or TRBD2 (6 bases each). Germline lookup yields CDR1 SGHTA and CDR2 FQGNSA. This CDR3 is 14 amino acids long. Between the trimmed V and J ends, which lost 1 base and 5 bases, there was a span of 10 bases. CDR3 bases: TGTGCCAGCAGCTTAGGGGGGGCAATAGATACGCAGTATTTT. Amino acid sequence: CASSLGGAIDTQYF.

CDR3 protein: CASSFSQGYEQYF. The CDR3 DNA reads as TGTGCCAGCAGCTTCTCACAGGGCTACGAGCAGTACTTC. The chain carries TRBV7-2 and TRBJ2-7; D possibly corresponds to TRBD1 (6 bases). Germline V gene data show CDR1 as SGHTA and CDR2 as FQGNSA. The CDR3 sequence is 13 residues long. V lost 3 bases, J lost 3 bases, and 9 bases lay in between.

The chain employs TRBV20-1 and TRBJ1-1; unclear D gene. Per the germline V gene, CDR1 is DFQATT and CDR2 is SNEGSKA (reference sequence). The V end lost 3 bases, the J end lost 6 bases, and 11 bases lay between the germline ends. The CDR3 has 12 amino acids. The DNA for the CDR3 is TGCAGTGCTAGTTCCGAGCCGGCTGAAGCTTTCTTT. Protein: CSASSEPAEAFF.

The rearrangement joins TRBV19 to TRBJ1-1; D gene uncertain. In germline, CDR1 is LNHDA, CDR2 SQIVND (reference sequence). CDR3 size: 13 residues. Deletions cut 6 bases from V and 10 bases from J, with 18 bases between. Here the CDR3 reads CASRKGHEGGAFF. CDR3 DNA sequence: TGTGCCAGTAGAAAGGGTCACGAAGGTGGAGCTTTCTTT. The full variable domain, in which reference TRBV19 and TRBJ1-1 provide the parts outside the CDR3, is DGGITQSPKYLFRKEGQNVTLSCEQNLNHDAMYWYRQDPGQGLRLIYYSQIVNDFQKGDIAEGYSVSREKKESFPLTVTSAQKNPTAFYLCASRKGHEGGAFFGQGTRLTVV.

The chain has TRBV19 and TRBJ1-3, with 8 bases that match TRBD1. V shed 5 bases, J shed 0 bases, and the junction held 3 bases outside the gene matches. Germline assignment: CDR1 LNHDA and CDR2 SQIVND (reference sequence). The CDR3 runs 15 residues. This chain's CDR3 is CASSFRGLSGNTIYF. The CDR3 nucleotides are TGTGCCAGTAGTTTCAGGGGGCTCTCTGGAAACACCATATATTTT.

V usage is TRBV7-2 and J usage is TRBJ2-3, with unresolved D. V lost 5 bases and J 1 base, leaving 10 bases between the germline ends. Looked up from germline, CDR1 is SGHTA and CDR2 is FQGNSA. CDR3 size: 14 residues. CDR3 loop: CASSLARRTDTQYF. In DNA form, the CDR3 reads TGTGCCAGCAGCCTTGCCCGGCGCACAGATACGCAGTATTTT.

Only a few counts were recorded for this clone. The genes are TRBV3-1 (or the pseudogene TRBV3-2) and TRBJ1-3, with D hard to call. Germline-derived CDR1 and CDR2 are LGHDT and YNNKEL (reference sequence). V was trimmed by 3 bases and J by 4 bases, leaving 4 bases between them. This CDR3 contains 12 residues. CDR3 DNA sequence: TGTGCCAGCAGCCAGGGGGGAAACACCATATATTTT. It encodes CASSQGGNTIYF.

This chain links TRBV30 with TRBJ1-1; D not certain. CDR1 is GTSNPN and CDR2 is SVGIG in the germline V gene (reference sequence). V was shortened by 2 bases and J by 0 bases, with 7 bases between the two germline ends. This CDR3 comprises 13 residues. In DNA form, the CDR3 reads TGTGCCTGGAGTCCTAGTATGAACACTGAAGCTTTCTTT. This gives the protein CAWSPSMNTEAFF.

The gene calls are TRBV19 and TRBJ1-1; D remains unclear. Germline values: CDR1 LNHDA, CDR2 SQIVND (reference sequence). The CDR3 covers 16 residues. V shed 5 bases and J shed 1 base, with 17 bases lying between them. The CDR3 region has the DNA TGTGCCAGTAGTGCGGATCGGCCACTGACGAACACTGAAGCTTTCTTT. Its translation: CASSADRPLTNTEAFF.

As DNA, the CDR3 is TGTGCCAGCAGTGAAGCGGTTGGGGCAGGGAGGTGGAGCACCATATATTTT. It is translated as CASSEAVGAGRWSTIYF. The rearrangement links TRBV6-1 to TRBJ1-3; D is perhaps TRBD1 (5 bases). Germline assignment: CDR1 MNHNS and CDR2 SASEGT. Trimming left V 0 bases short and J 9 bases short, with 21 bases between. CDR3 length equals 17 residues.

The chain links TRBV6-5 to TRBJ2-3, with a weak D call TRBD2 (5 bases). V gave up 6 bases and J gave up 1 base, with 14 bases separating them. The CDR3 extends over 15 amino acids. Germline CDR1 is MNHEY and CDR2 is SVGAGI. This CDR3 reads CASSRTRFGTDTQYF. The CDR3 nucleotides are TGTGCCAGCAGCCGCACTAGGTTTGGCACAGATACGCAGTATTTT.

V and J are TRBV18 and TRBJ2-7; D is ambiguous. Trimming took 3 bases from V and 3 from J, leaving 18 bases between them. This CDR3 has 16 amino acids. CDR1 is KGHSH, CDR2 LQKENI, per germline. The CDR3 DNA is TGTGCCAGCTCACCGACCCCAACAGCGACGAACTACGAGCAGTACTTC. Translated, it gives CASSPTPTATNYEQYF.

The chain joins TRBV12-3 or TRBV12-4 to TRBJ1-2; tentative D call: TRBD1 (5 bases). Trimming left V 1 base short and J 5 bases short, with 8 bases between. CDR3 length: 13 amino acids. CDR3 nucleotides: TGTGCCAGCAGTTTAGAACAGGAATATGGCTACACCTTC. This codes for CASSLEQEYGYTF.

The chain joins TRBV11-3 to TRBJ2-7; 9 positions match TRBD2. Trimming at V came to 2 bases and at J to 6 bases, leaving 5 bases not matched to a gene. From germline, CDR1 is SGHNT and CDR2 YENEEA. The CDR3 is 14 residues long. CDR3 in amino acids: CASSLCGGACEQYF. CDR3 nucleotides: TGTGCCAGCAGCTTATGCGGGGGGGCCTGCGAGCAGTACTTC.

This clone was seen only once. The chain links TRBV2 to TRBJ2-7; D gene uncertain. V gave up 5 bases and J gave up 7 bases, with 18 bases separating them. In germline, CDR1 is SNHLY, CDR2 FYNNEI. CDR3 length: 14 residues. The CDR3 protein is CASSIRTSRPEQYF. CDR3 DNA: TGTGCCAGCAGTATACGGACCTCCCGGCCGGAGCAGTACTTC.

This chain connects TRBV5-4 to TRBJ2-7; the D is unclear. CDR3 length: 14 residues. Per the germline V gene, CDR1 is SGHNT and CDR2 is YYREEE (reference sequence). Trimming left V 3 bases short and J 1 base short, with 11 bases between. The DNA of the CDR3 is TGTGCCAGCAGCTCGGCCTCGACGTCCTACGAGCAGTACTTC. Protein sequence: CASSSASTSYEQYF.

The V and J genes are TRBV6-5 and TRBJ2-7, with 10 positions matching TRBD2. Per germline, CDR1 MNHEY and CDR2 SVGAGI. Trimming took 7 bases from V and 6 from J; bases not matched to a gene: 6. The CDR3 has 13 amino acids. In DNA, the CDR3 is TGTGCCAGCACCCGTAGCGGGGGGAGCGAGCAGTACTTC. Translating it yields CASTRSGGSEQYF.

The J gene is TRBJ1-1, the V gene TRBV5-1; 11 nucleotides line up with TRBD1. This CDR3 contains 16 residues. J lost 0 bases, V lost 0 bases, and 1 base had no gene match. In germline, CDR1 is SGHRS, CDR2 YFSETQ. CDR3 sequence: CASSLGTGGVNTEAFF. CDR3 sequence (DNA): TGCGCCAGCAGCTTGGGGACAGGGGGCGTGAACACTGAAGCTTTCTTT.

The V gene is TRBV6-5, the J gene TRBJ2-7; TRBD1 agrees at 7 bases. Germline V gene data show CDR1 as MNHEY and CDR2 as SVGAGI. V shed 6 bases and J 0 bases; nucleotides not matched to a gene: 5. The CDR3 consists of 14 residues. CDR3 amino acids: CASRDRFSSYEQYF. In DNA, the CDR3 is TGTGCCAGCAGGGACAGGTTCAGCTCCTACGAGCAGTACTTC.

This chain connects TRBV18 to TRBJ1-4, with D perhaps matching TRBD1 (5 bases). This CDR3 is built from 13 residues. CDR1 and CDR2 from the germline V gene are KGHSH and LQKENI. V gave up 6 bases and J gave up 10 bases, with 15 bases separating them. The CDR3 region is CASSRGAEGKLFF. The CDR3, as DNA: TGTGCCAGCTCGCGGGGCGCTGAGGGAAAACTGTTTTTT.

The V gene is TRBV9, the J gene TRBJ1-2, with 7 bases matching TRBD1. This CDR3 spans 14 amino acids. Germline V gene sequence: CDR1 SGDLS, CDR2 YYNGEE. Trimming took 0 bases from V and 4 from J; bases not matched to a gene: 3. The CDR3 region is CASSVAGGAYGYTF. The CDR3 DNA sequence: TGTGCCAGCAGCGTAGCAGGGGGGGCCTATGGCTACACCTTC. The full variable domain, rest sourced from reference TRBV9 and TRBJ1-2, is DSGVTQTPKHLITATGQRVTLRCSPRSGDLSVYWYQQSLDQGLQFLIQYYNGEERAKGNILERFSAQQFPDLHSELNLSSLELGDSALYFCASSVAGGAYGYTFGSGTRLTVV.

The gene calls are TRBV28 and TRBJ1-3; D is undetermined. The germline V gene has CDR1 MDHEN and CDR2 SYDVKM. V lost 7 bases, J lost 5 bases, and 18 bases lay in between. The CDR3 has 15 residues. In DNA, the CDR3 is TGTGCCAGCACCTACGGCCAGAGACCTCGAAACACCATATATTTT. Amino acids: CASTYGQRPRNTIYF.

The V and J genes are TRBV6-1 and TRBJ2-4, with D possibly matching TRBD2 (6 bases). The CDR3 is made up of 15 amino acids. Germline CDR1 and CDR2: MNHNS and SASEGT. V shed 1 base and J shed 7 bases, with 14 bases lying between them. CDR3 region: CASSEVGGAFNIQYF. The CDR3 bases are TGTGCCAGCAGTGAAGTGGGGGGAGCGTTCAACATTCAGTACTTC.

The chain employs TRBV2 and TRBJ2-2; 13 bases are a match to TRBD2. This CDR3 comprises 15 residues. V was clipped by 7 bases and J by 7 bases; unmatched bases: 6. CDR1 and CDR2 (germline): SNHLY, FYNNEI. For the CDR3, the DNA is TGTGCCAGCACAACTAGCGGGGGGGCGGTCGGGGAGCTGTTTTTT. The encoded protein is CASTTSGGAVGELFF.

CDR3 residues: CASSEQPKDQPQHF. In nucleotides, the CDR3 is TGTGCCAGCAGTGAACAGCCTAAGGATCAGCCCCAGCATTTT. The chain has TRBV6-1 and TRBJ1-5; D gene unclear. V was cut by 2 bases and J by 5 bases, with 10 bases left in between. The germline CDR1 and CDR2 sequences are MNHNS and SASEGT. This CDR3 is 14 amino acids long.